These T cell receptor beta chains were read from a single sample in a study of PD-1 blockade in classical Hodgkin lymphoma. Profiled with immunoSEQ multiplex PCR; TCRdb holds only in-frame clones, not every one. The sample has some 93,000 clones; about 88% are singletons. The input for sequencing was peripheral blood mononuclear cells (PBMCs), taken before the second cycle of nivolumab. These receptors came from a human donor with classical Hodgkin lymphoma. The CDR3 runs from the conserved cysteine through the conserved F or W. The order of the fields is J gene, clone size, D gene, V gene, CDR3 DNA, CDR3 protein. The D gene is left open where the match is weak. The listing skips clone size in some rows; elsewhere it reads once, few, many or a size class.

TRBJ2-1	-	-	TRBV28	TGTGCCAGCAGTCCCCCGGGGTCGTACAATGAGCAGTTCTTC	CASSPPGSYNEQFF
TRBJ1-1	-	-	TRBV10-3	TGTGCCATCAGTGAGTCGAACACGGGGGTTACTGAAGCTTTCTTT	CAISESNTGVTEAFF
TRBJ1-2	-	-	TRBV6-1	TGTGCCAGCAGTGTCGAGATCCGGGACCCAAGGCCCGGCTACACCTTC	CASSVEIRDPRPGYTF
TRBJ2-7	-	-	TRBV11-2	TGTGCCAGCAGCTTCGAGAGAGACTACGAGCAGTACTTC	CASSFERDYEQYF
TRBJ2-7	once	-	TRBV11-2	TGTGCCAGCAGCTTAGGTCCAAGCTCCTACGAGCAGTACTTC	CASSLGPSSYEQYF
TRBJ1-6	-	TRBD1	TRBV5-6	TGTGCCAGCAGCGTGCGGGACAGGGGTAATTCACCCCTCCACTTT	CASSVRDRGNSPLHF
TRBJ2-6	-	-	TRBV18	TGTGCCAGTAAGGGAAGCTCTGGGGCCAACGTCCTGACTTTC	CASKGSSGANVLTF
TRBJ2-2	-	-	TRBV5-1	TGCGCCAGCAGCTTGGAAGGTGTGGGCCGAACCGGGGAGCTGTTTTTT	CASSLEGVGRTGELFF
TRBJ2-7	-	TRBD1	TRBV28	TGTGCCAGCAGTTTAGCAACAGGGGGCCTCTACGAGCAGTACTTC	CASSLATGGLYEQYF
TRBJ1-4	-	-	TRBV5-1	TGCGCCAGCAACCGGGGCGGCCCAAATGAAAAACTGTTTTTT	CASNRGGPNEKLFF
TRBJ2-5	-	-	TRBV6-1	TGTGCCAGCAGTCCGACGGCGGGGGCCCAAGAGACCCAGTACTTC	CASSPTAGAQETQYF
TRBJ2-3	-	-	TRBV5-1	TGCGCCAGCAGCTTGGGGGTTTCGGGAGATACGCAGTATTTT	CASSLGVSGDTQYF
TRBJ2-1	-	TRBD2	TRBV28	TGTGCCAGCAGTTTAGGGGCTAGCGGTTACAATGAGCAGTTCTTC	CASSLGASGYNEQFF
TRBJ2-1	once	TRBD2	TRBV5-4	TGTGCCAGCAGCCCCGGGACTAGTCTGTTCTTC	CASSPGTSLFF
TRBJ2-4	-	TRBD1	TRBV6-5	TGTGCCAGCAGTTATGGGCCAATAGGGGGCAACATTCAGTACTTC	CASSYGPIGGNIQYF
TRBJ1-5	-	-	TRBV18	TGTGCCAGCTCATCAAATAGCAATCAGCCCCAGCATTTT	CASSSNSNQPQHF
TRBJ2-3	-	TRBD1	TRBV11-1	TGTGCCAGCAGTCGAAGACAGGGATCAGATACGCAGTATTTT	CASSRRQGSDTQYF
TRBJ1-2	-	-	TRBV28	TGTGCCAGCAGTTTACTCGACAGAAACTATGGCTACACCTTC	CASSLLDRNYGYTF
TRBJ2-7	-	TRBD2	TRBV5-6	TGTGCCAGCAGCTTGAAGTTACTCTCGAGCGGGGGATACGAGCAGTACTTC	CASSLKLLSSGGYEQYF
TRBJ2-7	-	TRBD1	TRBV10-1	TGCGCCAGCAGGGACAGGGGAAAGGGCGAGCAGTACTTC	CASRDRGKGEQYF
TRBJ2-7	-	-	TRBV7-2	TGTGCCAGCAGCTATCGGGACGGATCCTACGAGCAGTACTTC	CASSYRDGSYEQYF
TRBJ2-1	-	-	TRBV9	TGTGCCAGCAGCGTAGCCCAGGGAAATGAGCAGTTCTTC	CASSVAQGNEQFF
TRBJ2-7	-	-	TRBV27	TGTGCCAGCAGTTTCGGGGGAAGGAACGAGCAGTACTTC	CASSFGGRNEQYF
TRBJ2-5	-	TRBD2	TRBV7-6	TGTGCCAGCAGCTTTATTCTGGCCGATGCGGGGGCCCAGTACTTC	CASSFILADAGAQYF
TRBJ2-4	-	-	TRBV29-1	TGCAGCGTTCGAGAGGGGAAAAACATTCAGTACTTC	CSVREGKNIQYF
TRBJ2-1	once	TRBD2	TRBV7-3	TGTGCCAGCAGCCTACGACTAGCGGGAAGGGATGAGCAGTTCTTC	CASSLRLAGRDEQFF
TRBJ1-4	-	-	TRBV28	TGTGCCAGCAGACCCCTGCTGGGCAGGCTAAATGAAAAACTGTTTTTT	CASRPLLGRLNEKLFF